This TCR beta chain stems from a study of blood T cell repertoires in COVID-19 (dated by TCRdb to about 2020). Regarding the complete study: Samples covering the acute and convalescent phases of COVID-19 were provided by collaborators in the United States, Italy and Spain. The prospective study material was composed of cDNA or gDNA derived from T cells, B-cell-depleted T cells, or PBMCs. Deeply sampled blood TCRbeta repertoires from subjects exposed to, actively infected with, or recovered from COVID-19 were included in the dataset. A freely available public database, intended as a resource for researchers studying the immune response to SARS-CoV-2, is where the repertoires were released. The samples were drawn from two sources: the first 160 participants of the ongoing ImmuneRACE study, and 1,000 to 1,500 subjects contributed by 6 global collaborators. The sample metadata nearly always contained a de-identified subject ID, COVID-19 status, age in years and sex. HLA class I and class II types, where available, came from metadata supplied by the sample provider rather than from assay-based typing. Study-level results and caveats: How much clinical and demographic metadata was included differed by source and by participant, and the metadata was provided uncurated.

With regard to this clone: Its antigen is still unknown. Per-nucleotide qualities are absent, and no much larger clonotype sits a single base away.

TCRbeta CDR3 regions were amplified from genomic DNA using the immunoSEQ Assay, a bias-controlled multiplex PCR. Under the source paper's analysis protocol: The number of nucleated cells in each sample was estimated from the amplification of reference gene primers within the assay. To quantify the absolute abundance of each unique TCRbeta CDR3 rearrangement, sequence reads were collapsed and filtered. For each sample, productive Simpson clonality was calculated as the square root of Simpson's diversity index over productive rearrangements. TCRdb's version of the immuneACCESS table is confined to in-frame rearrangements and falls short of the full clone set. An unresolved V gene accounts for under half of the shortfall where checked; the remainder is of unknown origin. D and trimming come from the DNA, and the V and J calls and clone size come from that table. The sample table holds 350,000 or so clones, of which over 85% were seen once. The biggest ten clones account for around 3.9% of the sample.

One collaborating source in Seattle enrolled patients while the patients were actively infected and followed the patients over time throughout the course of disease. The collaborating institutions used their own protocols to collect whole blood in K2EDTA tubes. For TCRbeta analysis, collaborators shipped samples in one of three forms: frozen whole blood, isolated PBMCs, or DNA extracted from either of those sample types. The CDR3 contains 15 residues, cysteine and phenylalanine counted. Solely the CDR3 DNA is kept, with 45 bases framed from the first base. V is clipped by 4 bases and J by 2 bases, and the sequence between their germline boundaries is 15 bases long. Based on the germline V gene, the CDR1 and CDR2 sequences are KGHSH and LQKENI.

This clonotype was obtained from a woman aged 55-69 years with COVID-19, enrolled during active disease. The sequenced sample was peripheral blood. The V and J genes are TRBV18 and TRBJ2-7; perhaps TRBD1 is the D gene, with 6 bases matching. The CDR3 reads as follows: CASSLTRQATYEQYF. The sequence in DNA is TGTGCCAGCTCACTAACTAGACAGGCTACCTACGAGCAGTACTTC.